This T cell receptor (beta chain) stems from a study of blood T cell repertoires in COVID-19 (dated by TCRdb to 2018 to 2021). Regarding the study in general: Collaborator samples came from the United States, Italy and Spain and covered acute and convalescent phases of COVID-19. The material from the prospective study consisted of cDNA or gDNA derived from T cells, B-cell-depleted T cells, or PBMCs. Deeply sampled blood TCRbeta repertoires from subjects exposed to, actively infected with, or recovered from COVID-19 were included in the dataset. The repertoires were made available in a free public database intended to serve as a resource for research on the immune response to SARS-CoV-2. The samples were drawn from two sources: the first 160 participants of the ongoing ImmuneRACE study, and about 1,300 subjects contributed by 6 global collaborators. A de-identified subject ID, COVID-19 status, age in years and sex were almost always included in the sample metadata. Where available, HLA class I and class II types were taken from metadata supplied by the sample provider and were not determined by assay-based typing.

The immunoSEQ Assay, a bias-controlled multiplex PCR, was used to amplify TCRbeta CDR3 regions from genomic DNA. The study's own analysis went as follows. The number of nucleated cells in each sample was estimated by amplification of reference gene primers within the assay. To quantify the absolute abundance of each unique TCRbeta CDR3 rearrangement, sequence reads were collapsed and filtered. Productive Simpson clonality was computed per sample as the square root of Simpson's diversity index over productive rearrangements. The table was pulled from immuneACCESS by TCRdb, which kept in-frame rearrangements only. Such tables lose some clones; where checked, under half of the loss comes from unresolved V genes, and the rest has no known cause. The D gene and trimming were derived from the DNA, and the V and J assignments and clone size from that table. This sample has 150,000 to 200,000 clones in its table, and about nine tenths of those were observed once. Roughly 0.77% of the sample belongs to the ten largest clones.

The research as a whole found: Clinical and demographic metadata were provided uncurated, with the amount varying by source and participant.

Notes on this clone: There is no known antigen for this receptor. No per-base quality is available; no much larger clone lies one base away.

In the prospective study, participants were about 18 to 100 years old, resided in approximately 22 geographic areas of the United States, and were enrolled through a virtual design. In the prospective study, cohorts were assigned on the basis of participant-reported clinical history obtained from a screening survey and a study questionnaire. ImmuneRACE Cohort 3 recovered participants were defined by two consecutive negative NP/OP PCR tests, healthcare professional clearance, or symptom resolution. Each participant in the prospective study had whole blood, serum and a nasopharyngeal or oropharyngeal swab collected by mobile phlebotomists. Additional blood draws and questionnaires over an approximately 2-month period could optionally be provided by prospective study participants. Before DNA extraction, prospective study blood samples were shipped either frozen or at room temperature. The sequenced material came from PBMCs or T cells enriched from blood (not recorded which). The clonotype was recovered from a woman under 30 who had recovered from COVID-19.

The CDR3 reads as follows: CASSLAGVGELFF. Here is the DNA: TGTGCCAGCAGTTTAGCGGGGGTCGGGGAGCTGTTTTTT. This chain is built from TRBV28 and TRBJ2-2, and 7 junctional nucleotides match TRBD2. The CDR3 numbers 13 residues from cysteine through phenylalanine. Only the CDR3 DNA stays, 39 bases, in frame from base 1. Relative to germline, V is missing 2 bases and J is missing 7 bases, with 1 base of the junction outside any gene match. The germline V gene sets CDR1 to MDHEN and CDR2 to SYDVKM.